What follows are 3 T cell receptor beta chains derived from one specimen sequenced in a study of blood T cell repertoires in COVID-19. TCRdb's copy holds only in-frame clones and misses some; the assay was immunoSEQ multiplex PCR. The data contain some 500,000 clones, 85% to 90% of them singletons. The sample consisted of peripheral blood. The receptors were sampled from a woman aged 50 to 65 with COVID-19, enrolled during active disease.

The chain couples TRBV30 to TRBJ1-1; 8 nucleotides agree with TRBD1. Germline V gene sequence: CDR1 GTSNPN, CDR2 SVGIG (reference sequence). With 0 bases clipped from V and 7 bases from J, the junction kept 4 bases outside the gene matches. This CDR3 comprises 13 residues. In DNA, the CDR3 is TGTGCCTGGAGTGTACAGGGGGACCTTGAAGCTTTCTTT. Translated: CAWSVQGDLEAFF.

With respect to this clone: Other DNA sequences of this sample code for an identical CDR3. The V call is TRBV30, the J call TRBJ2-3, with TRBD2 matching over 9 bases. CDR1 and CDR2 from the germline V gene are GTSNPN and SVGIG (reference sequence). With V trimmed by 0 bases and J by 2 bases, 3 bases remained unmatched. CDR3 length: 15 amino acids. The DNA for the CDR3 is TGTGCCTGGAGTGTACGCGGGGGGGCCACAGATACGCAGTATTTT. Protein: CAWSVRGGATDTQYF.

Here the CDR3 DNA reads TGTGCCAGCAGCCATGGACAGGCGAACACTGAAGCTTTCTTT. It is translated as CASSHGQANTEAFF. The chain is built from TRBV4-2 and TRBJ1-1; 7 bases fit TRBD1. The germline V gene encodes CDR1 LGHNA and CDR2 YNFKEQ. This CDR3 is built from 14 residues. V shed 3 bases and J 1 base; nucleotides not matched to a gene: 2.